Sequencing of this TCR beta chain was carried out in a study of technical replicates of blood from a few donors. The germline CDR1 and CDR2 sequences are SGHTA and FQGNSA. The CDR3 is made up of 14 amino acids. Trimming removed 2 bases at V and 1 base at J, with 9 bases between. The table came from immunoSEQ multiplex PCR; TCRdb's copy has only in-frame clones and leaves some out. The table shows 65,000 to 95,000 clones, with around 97% occurring only once. The receptor's source is a human donor in good health. The sequenced sample consisted of T cells isolated from PBMCs. The V gene is TRBV7-2, the J gene TRBJ2-7; possible D gene TRBD2, 5 bases. The CDR3 region is CASSLIRTSYEQYF. CDR3 DNA sequence: TGTGCCAGCAGCTTAATTCGGACTTCCTACGAGCAGTACTTC.